These T cell receptor beta chains were read from a single sample in a study of cytomegalovirus exposure and HLA in healthy donors. Sequencing was performed with immunoSEQ multiplex PCR; in TCRdb, only in-frame clones are kept and a portion is missing. The sample records about 73,000 clones, roughly 96% being singletons. Material: PBMCs. The receptors stem from a man younger than 35 in good health and CMV-seronegative. Each CDR3 is given with its conserved first and last residue. D genes are given only for firm matches. Expanded clones are given a class, and other clones once, few, many or no size at all.

few	TRBV14	TRBJ2-7	TRBD1	TGTGCCAGCAGCCAAGATGTCGCAGGGGGTTTCGAGCAGTACTTC	CASSQDVAGGFEQYF
once	TRBV4-1	TRBJ2-2	-	TGCGCCAGCAGCCAAGACGGAGTATCCGGGGAGCTGTTTTTT	CASSQDGVSGELFF
-	TRBV30	TRBJ1-5	-	TGTGCCTGGAGGCCGGGGTTTGGCAATCAGCCCCAGCATTTT	CAWRPGFGNQPQHF
-	TRBV7-8	TRBJ2-1	-	TGTGCCAGCAGCTTAGCGCAGGCAGGGAACTATGAGCAGTTCTTC	CASSLAQAGNYEQFF
once	TRBV23-1	TRBJ1-5	TRBD1	TGCGCCAGCAGTCAATCTACTAGACAGGGGTACAATCAGCCCCAGCATTTT	CASSQSTRQGYNQPQHF
-	TRBV9	TRBJ2-7	-	TGTGCCAGCAGCGTTTTTCCCCTCTCCCTCAGGGTGAAGTCCTACGAGCAGTACTTC	CASSVFPLSLRVKSYEQYF
-	TRBV6-6	TRBJ2-7	-	TGTGCCAGCAGTTTTGACAGGAGCGAGCAGTACTTC	CASSFDRSEQYF
-	TRBV4-2	TRBJ2-3	TRBD2	TGTGCCAGCAGCCAAGTGCTAGGACTAGCAACTACTTCCACCCCAGATACGCAGTATTTT	CASSQVLGLATTSTPDTQYF
-	TRBV11-2	TRBJ2-7	TRBD1	TGTGCCAGCAGCTTCGGCATCGGTGACAGGGGTTACGAGCAGTACTTC	CASSFGIGDRGYEQYF
-	TRBV7-6	TRBJ1-3	-	TGTGCCAGCAGCTTAGACGGGAACTCTGGAAACACCATATATTTT	CASSLDGNSGNTIYF
-	TRBV5-5	TRBJ2-7	-	TGTGCCAGCACCCCAGGGGGGAGCTCCTACGAGCAGTACTTC	CASTPGGSSYEQYF
-	TRBV30	TRBJ1-1	TRBD1	TGTGCCTGGAGTGTACAGGGGGCTTTAGGCACTGAAGCTTTCTTT	CAWSVQGALGTEAFF
-	TRBV7-8	TRBJ1-1	-	TGTGCCAGCAGCTTAGTTACAGGGGAAGCTTTCTTT	CASSLVTGEAFF
-	TRBV7-9	TRBJ2-1	-	TGTGCCAGCAGCCCCGGTAGGGCAGGGCCGGACAATGAGCAGTTCTTC	CASSPGRAGPDNEQFF
-	TRBV28	TRBJ2-4	-	TGTGCCAGCAGTTTTCGGGATGCGGGAAACATTCAGTACTTC	CASSFRDAGNIQYF
-	TRBV30	TRBJ2-7	TRBD1	TGTGCCTGGGGTCAGGACAGGTTCTACGAGCAGTACTTC	CAWGQDRFYEQYF
-	TRBV27	TRBJ2-7	TRBD1	TGTGCCAGACCTTGGACAGGCAGACCCTACGAGCAGTACTTC	CARPWTGRPYEQYF
-	TRBV4-1	TRBJ1-1	-	TGCGCCAGCAGCCAGCTACTTACGAACACTGAAGCTTTCTTT	CASSQLLTNTEAFF
once	TRBV2	TRBJ2-3	TRBD2	TGTGCCAGCAGGGAACTAGCGGGAGGGGCCAAAGATACGCAGTATTTT	CASRELAGGAKDTQYF
-	TRBV6-5	TRBJ1-4	-	TGTGCCAGCAGTATAGCCCCCGGAGCGGGAGGAAAACTGTTTTTT	CASSIAPGAGGKLFF
-	TRBV5-6	TRBJ2-5	-	TGTGCCAGCAGCTCCCAGGGAGAGACCCAGTACTTC	CASSSQGETQYF
-	TRBV9	TRBJ2-3	-	TGTGCCAGCAGCGTAGCTTTCGGCACAGATACGCAGTATTTT	CASSVAFGTDTQYF
-	TRBV10-2	TRBJ1-1	-	TGCGCCAGCCTAGGGGGGAACACTGAAGCTTTCTTT	CASLGGNTEAFF
once	TRBV4-3	TRBJ1-6	TRBD1	TGCGCCAGCAGCCAAGATAAGGACAGGCCCGCGGGGCCCCTCCACTTT	CASSQDKDRPAGPLHF
once	TRBV14	TRBJ2-1	TRBD2	TGTGCCAGCAGCCAAGATCCTAGCGGCTACAATGAGCAGTTCTTC	CASSQDPSGYNEQFF
-	TRBV27	TRBJ2-7	TRBD1	TGTGCCAGCAGTTTCCCGACAGGGCTATCCCCATACGAGCAGTACTTC	CASSFPTGLSPYEQYF
-	TRBV30	TRBJ1-1	-	TGTGCCTGGGGGTGGGCAAATGAAGCTTTCTTT	CAWGWANEAFF
-	TRBV4-2	TRBJ2-2	-	TGTGCCAGCAGCCAAGATCTCTCCAGGGGTTATGAGACCGGGGAGCTGTTTTTT	CASSQDLSRGYETGELFF
-	TRBV10-1	TRBJ2-6	TRBD1	TGCGCCAGCAGGCCGGACAGGAGTACTGGGGCCAACGTCCTGACTTTC	CASRPDRSTGANVLTF
-	TRBV6-5	TRBJ1-2	TRBD1	TGTGCCAGCAAGGGGGCGGGGGGCTACACCTTC	CASKGAGGYTF
many	TRBV6-5	TRBJ2-7	TRBD2	TGTGCCAGCAAGATAGCGGGGGGTTCCTACGAGCAGTACTTC	CASKIAGGSYEQYF
-	TRBV28	TRBJ2-4	TRBD1	TGTGCCAGCAGTTCCGGGACAGGGGGCCTTATAGCCAAAAACATTCAGTACTTC	CASSSGTGGLIAKNIQYF
-	TRBV14	TRBJ2-7	TRBD1	TGTGCCAGCCGCCTGACAGGGGAATCCTACGAGCAGTACTTC	CASRLTGESYEQYF
-	TRBV30	TRBJ1-6	-	TGTGCCTGCCCCTGGGGGCAAGCGAAATCACCCCTCCACTTT	CACPWGQAKSPLHF
-	TRBV4-3	TRBJ2-4	TRBD2	TGCGCCAGCAGCCAAGAGTGGGGCGGGGGGGCCGTAAACATTCAGTACTTC	CASSQEWGGGAVNIQYF
-	TRBV5-6	TRBJ1-5	TRBD1	TGTGCCAGCAGCTTGAGGGGACAGGACTGGGGCAATCAGCCCCAGCATTTT	CASSLRGQDWGNQPQHF
-	TRBV6-1	TRBJ1-2	TRBD1	TGTGCCAGCAGTGAAGGGACGGGACAGGGGTATGGCTACACCTTC	CASSEGTGQGYGYTF
-	TRBV5-1	TRBJ2-7	TRBD1	TGCGCCAGCAGCATCAGGGGGACCACCGAGCAGTACTTC	CASSIRGTTEQYF
-	TRBV5-1	TRBJ1-1	-	TGCGCCAGCAGCCAGTACGGACAGACTCACACTGAAGCTTTCTTT	CASSQYGQTHTEAFF
once	TRBV6-5	TRBJ2-7	TRBD1	TGCGCCACTGGGACAGCTAACTCCTACGAGCAGTACTTC	CATGTANSYEQYF
-	TRBV2	TRBJ2-5	-	TGTGCCAGCGAACCTCCGGGACTTAACGGGGAGACCCAGTACTTC	CASEPPGLNGETQYF
-	TRBV11-1	TRBJ1-4	-	TGTGCCAGCTCGCAGAGGGATGAAAAACTGTTTTTT	CASSQRDEKLFF
-	TRBV19	TRBJ2-1	-	TGTGCCAGTAGCAGGACAGTATACAATGAGCAGTTCTTC	CASSRTVYNEQFF
-	TRBV7-2	TRBJ2-7	-	TGTGCCACCAGGCTAGCCGCTTCCTACGAGCAGTACTTC	CATRLAASYEQYF
-	TRBV9	TRBJ2-1	-	TGTGCCAGCAGCTTAGGAGCGGTCTACAATGAGCAGTTCTTC	CASSLGAVYNEQFF
-	TRBV7-6	TRBJ2-1	-	TGTGCCAGCAGCTCTTCTTATGAGCAGTTCTTC	CASSSSYEQFF
-	TRBV5-4	TRBJ1-2	TRBD1	TGTGCCAGCAGCTTCAGGGGGAATGATGGCTACACCTTC	CASSFRGNDGYTF
-	TRBV5-6	TRBJ1-1	-	TGTGCCAGCAGCTTTCCGGCGGCGCAAGAAGCTTTCTTT	CASSFPAAQEAFF
-	TRBV5-1	TRBJ1-1	-	TGCGCCAGCAGCTTGGAGCGTCCGGATTTGACTGAAGCTTTCTTT	CASSLERPDLTEAFF
-	TRBV9	TRBJ2-2	TRBD1	TGTGCCAGCAGCGTAGGTCAGGGGGTACACACCGGGGAGCTGTTTTTT	CASSVGQGVHTGELFF
-	TRBV2	TRBJ2-2	TRBD2	TGTGCCAGCAGTGAAGTCTGGGAGGGGCGATCGACCGGGGAGCTGTTTTTT	CASSEVWEGRSTGELFF
-	TRBV6-1	TRBJ2-7	TRBD1	TGTGCCAGCAGTCCCGGTATCTGGACAGGTAGCGAGCAGTACTTC	CASSPGIWTGSEQYF
-	TRBV7-2	TRBJ1-5	-	TGTGCCAGCAGCTTAGTAGGGGAGGTAGGTCAGCCCCAGCATTTT	CASSLVGEVGQPQHF
-	TRBV6-1	TRBJ1-1	-	TGTGCCAGCAGCTGGGACATGAACACTGAAGCTTTCTTT	CASSWDMNTEAFF